Reported below is one T cell receptor beta chain. There is no known antigen for this receptor. Base qualities are missing; no much larger clone stands one base away. The CDR3 has 15 amino acids, counting the end cysteine and phenylalanine. Just the 45-base CDR3 DNA is kept, in frame starting at base 1. As encoded in the germline V gene, CDR1 is SNHLY while CDR2 is FYNNEI. V sheds 3 bases and J sheds 0 bases, leaving 9 bases between their ends. This record belongs to a study of blood T cell repertoires in COVID-19 (dated by TCRdb to 2020 to 2022). Looking at the study overall: Samples covering the acute and convalescent phases of COVID-19 were provided by collaborators in the United States, Italy and Spain. Where available, HLA class I and class II types were taken from metadata supplied by the sample provider and were not determined by assay-based typing. Subjects who had been exposed to COVID-19, were actively infected with it, or had recovered from it provided the deeply sampled blood TCRbeta repertoires that made up the dataset. A de-identified subject ID, COVID-19 status, age in years and sex were almost always included in the sample metadata. Samples came from the ongoing ImmuneRACE study (first 160 participants) plus 1,254 subjects from 6 global collaborators. The repertoires were released in a freely available public database intended as a resource for research on the immune response to SARS-CoV-2. The material from the prospective study consisted of cDNA or gDNA derived from T cells, B-cell-depleted T cells, or PBMCs.

General conclusions and limits of the study: How much clinical and demographic metadata was included differed by source and by participant, and the metadata was provided uncurated.

TCRbeta CDR3 regions were amplified from genomic DNA using the immunoSEQ Assay, a bias-controlled multiplex PCR. For the original study's pipeline: The number of nucleated cells in each sample was estimated by amplification of reference gene primers within the assay. To quantify the absolute abundance of each unique TCRbeta CDR3 rearrangement, sequence reads were collapsed and filtered. For each sample, productive Simpson clonality was calculated as the square root of Simpson's diversity index across productive rearrangements. TCRdb re-hosts the immuneACCESS table, in-frame sequences only. Its copies lack some clones; in the studies checked, an unresolved V gene accounts for under half of them, and the cause for the rest is not known. V, J and clone size are taken as reported in that table, and D and trimming were inferred from the DNA itself. The sample records some 180,000 clones, about 80% of which are singletons. Roughly 6.4% of the sample belongs to the ten largest clones.

The collaborating institutions used their own protocols to collect whole blood in K2EDTA tubes. Collaborator samples were shipped for TCRbeta analysis as frozen whole blood, isolated PBMCs, or DNA extracted from either sample type. The receptor was derived from a man in his fifties or sixties with acute or convalescent COVID-19. The V and J genes are TRBV2 and TRBJ2-1; TRBD2 could be the D gene, as 6 bases match. Input material: peripheral blood. The nucleotide sequence reads TGTGCCAGCAGTGATTTCGGGAGCTCCTACAATGAGCAGTTCTTC. Its translation is CASSDFGSSYNEQFF.